Included here is one T cell receptor beta chain sequence, with context. What it binds is unknown. Looked up from germline, CDR1 is SGHAT and CDR2 is FQNNGV. The V gene lost 3 bases and the J gene lost 1 base, with 5 bases spanning the gap. The CDR3 has 13 residues. Profiled with immunoSEQ multiplex PCR; TCRdb holds only in-frame clones, not every one. Of about 24,000 clones listed, roughly 88% were seen once; the top ten hold around 6%. This entry is derived from a study of T cells in localized non-small cell lung cancer. Study results and limitations: The study sequenced only one region of the tumor. As a result, intratumor heterogeneity could not be excluded and remains possible.

Sequencing was performed on PBMCs, taken before any cancer treatment. This TCR was recovered from a man aged 40 to 75 with stage II lung adenocarcinoma. This sequence joins TRBV11-2 and TRBJ2-3; D gene uncertain. The CDR3 sequence is CASSFWGTDTQYF. CDR3 DNA: TGTGCCAGCAGCTTCTGGGGCACAGATACGCAGTATTTT.